The T cell receptor beta chain under discussion was sequenced for a study of cytomegalovirus exposure and HLA in healthy donors. The primer mix had 60 Vbeta and 13 Jbeta primers. The data were produced by immunoSEQ multiplex PCR, yet TCRdb's version contains in-frame clones alone and is incomplete. In the table there are about 87,000 clones, 70% to 80% of which are singletons. Trimming left V 2 bases short and J 10 bases short, with 14 bases between. This CDR3 region has 13 residues. Germline CDR1 reads SNHLY; CDR2 reads FYNNEI. This clonotype originated in a man aged 30-40 years in good health and CMV-seropositive. The chain has TRBV2 and TRBJ1-1, with a tentative D call TRBD1 (5 bases). Input material: PBMCs. The CDR3 spells CASSERQLLRAFF. DNA of the CDR3: TGTGCCAGCAGTGAAAGACAGCTCCTTAGAGCTTTCTTT.